The clone carrying this T cell receptor (beta chain) has a handful of counts. CDR3 length equals 19 residues. Trimming stripped 0 bases from V and 0 bases from J, with 15 bases between. Germline CDR1 is KGHSH and CDR2 is LQKENI. This PCR relied on a set of 60 Vbeta primers and 13 Jbeta primers. Method: immunoSEQ multiplex PCR; TCRdb's copy keeps in-frame clones and lacks some. The data show roughly 130,000 clones, with 75% to 85% seen just once and about 4% held by the top ten. The data originate from a study of cytomegalovirus exposure and HLA in healthy donors. Material for sequencing was PBMCs. The rearrangement joins TRBV18 to TRBJ2-6; maybe TRBD1 (6 bases). The TCR originated in a woman aged 40 to 55 in good health and CMV-seronegative. CDR3 in DNA: TGTGCCAGCTCACCACCGGCGGCAGGGGTTAGCTCTGGGGCCAACGTCCTGACTTTC. As protein: CASSPPAAGVSSGANVLTF.